The next 15 T cell receptor beta chains were all read from a single sample in a study of graft-versus-host responses after intestinal transplantation (dated by TCRdb to about 2021). Libraries came from the immunoSEQ multiplex PCR assay. TCRdb limited this immuneACCESS table to in-frame rearrangements with V and J called. A share of clones is missing; checked studies link under half to unresolved V genes, and the rest is unexplained. The table for this sample lists approximately 54,000 clones; about 90% of them were counted only once. The ten largest clonotypes hold about 6% of the sample. Sequences were derived from PBMCs, sampled 662 days after intestinal transplant. Receptors originate from a human patient who received an intestinal transplant, so some T cells may come from the graft donor.

The chain recombines TRBV15 with TRBJ2-7; 12 bases match TRBD2. This CDR3 comprises 15 residues. Trimming at V came to 4 bases and at J to 2 bases, leaving 3 bases not matched to a gene. CDR1 LNHNV and CDR2 YYDKDF come from the germline V gene (reference sequence). DNA for the CDR3: TGTGCCACCAGCAAAGGACTAGCGGGGACCTACGAGCAGTACTTC. It codes for CATSKGLAGTYEQYF. Complete variable domain (other parts from reference TRBV15 and TRBJ2-7): DAMVIQNPRYQVTQFGKPVTLSCSQTLNHNVMYWYQQKSSQAPKLLFHYYDKDFNNEADTPDNFQSRRPNTSFCFLDIRSPGLGDTAMYLCATSKGLAGTYEQYFGPGTRLTVT.

Regarding this clone: At one boundary the junction diverges from the germline segment, which might be a read error. The chain employs TRBV9 and TRBJ1-3; 7 positions match TRBD1. Per the germline V gene, CDR1 is SGDLS and CDR2 is YYNGEE. The CDR3 is 13 amino acids. CDR3 DNA: TGTGCCAGCAGCGGACAGGGTGGAGACACCATATATTTT. Its translation: CASSGQGGDTIYF.

In nucleotides, the CDR3 is TGTGCCAGCAGTGAACGAGGGAGCTCCTACAATGAGCAGTTCTTC. Translating gives CASSERGSSYNEQFF. This chain joins TRBV6-4 and TRBJ2-1, with D possibly matching TRBD2 (5 bases). Per the germline V gene, CDR1 is MRHNA and CDR2 is SNTAGT. The CDR3 extends over 15 amino acids. Trimming removed 3 bases from V and 0 bases from J, with 9 bases in between.

The V call is TRBV6-5, the J call TRBJ2-2; D could derive from TRBD1 or TRBD2 (7 bases each). The CDR3 is made up of 14 amino acids. Trimming pared 11 bases from V and 7 bases from J, leaving 20 bases between. Germline assignment: CDR1 MNHEY and CDR2 SVGAGI. This chain's CDR3 is CAAKSGGAGGELFF. Written as DNA, the CDR3 is TGTGCCGCCAAGTCAGGGGGGGCCGGCGGGGAGCTGTTTTTT.

In its sample, this clone was seen a few times. Here the CDR3 reads CASSFTSSGANVLTF. The CDR3 DNA sequence: TGTGCCAGCAGCTTCACTAGCTCTGGGGCCAACGTCCTGACTTTC. This chain joins TRBV13 and TRBJ2-6, with TRBD2 as a possible D gene (5 bases). The CDR3 is made up of 15 amino acids. Germline assignment: CDR1 PRHDT and CDR2 FYEKMQ (reference sequence). V lost 3 bases and J 0 bases, leaving 6 bases between the germline ends.

CDR3 protein: CASSGTSGAYEQYF. CDR3 nucleotides: TGTGCCAGCAGTGGGACTAGCGGGGCCTACGAGCAGTACTTC. The chain links TRBV6-5 to TRBJ2-7, with 13 nucleotides matching TRBD2. The V gene's germline CDR1 is MNHEY and CDR2 SVGAGI. With V trimmed by 5 bases and J by 2 bases, 0 bases remained unmatched. The CDR3 contains 14 residues.

This clone is termed medium-sized (0.01 to 0.1%). The CDR3 loop reads CASTQRGGRFNEQFF. The CDR3 coding sequence is TGTGCCAGCACGCAGCGGGGGGGCCGTTTCAATGAGCAGTTCTTC. The chain is built from TRBV7-2 and TRBJ2-1; 10 nucleotides agree with TRBD2. Germline loops: CDR1 SGHTA, CDR2 FQGNSA. The V segment lost 7 bases and the J segment 6 bases; nucleotides outside the gene matches: 9. CDR3 length: 15 amino acids. The entire variable domain, with the rest obtained from reference TRBV7-2 and TRBJ2-1, is as follows: GAGVSQSPSNKVTEKGKDVELRCDPISGHTALYWYRQSLGQGLEFLIYFQGNSAPDKSGLPSDRFSAERTGGSVSTLTIQRTQQEDSAVYLCASTQRGGRFNEQFFGPGTRLTVL.

V and J are TRBV4-1 and TRBJ2-3; 8 nucleotides line up with TRBD2. The germline V gene has CDR1 MGHRA and CDR2 YSYEKL. The CDR3 loop spans 16 amino acids. V lost 2 bases and J lost 6; bases outside the gene matches: 10. In DNA, the CDR3 is TGCGCCAGCAGCCAACTTGCGGGGGGTTTCTTGGATACGCAGTATTTT. Encoded protein: CASSQLAGGFLDTQYF.

The rearrangement joins TRBV18 to TRBJ1-2, with D hard to call. V lost 0 bases and J lost 3, with 8 bases in between. The CDR3 covers 14 residues. Germline assignment: CDR1 KGHSH and CDR2 LQKENI. The CDR3 DNA reads as TGTGCCAGCTCACCACCGCTTCAGGACTATGGCTACACCTTC. Protein sequence: CASSPPLQDYGYTF.

The J gene is TRBJ2-5, the V gene TRBV9; weak D call: TRBD1 (5 bases). The CDR3 consists of 15 residues. The V end lost 0 bases, the J end lost 5 bases, and 14 bases lay between the germline ends. From germline, CDR1 is SGDLS and CDR2 YYNGEE. The CDR3: CASSVEGRVVETQYF. For the CDR3, the DNA is TGTGCCAGCAGCGTAGAGGGCAGGGTGGTGGAGACCCAGTACTTC. The whole variable domain, filled in from reference TRBV9 and TRBJ2-5, reads DSGVTQTPKHLITATGQRVTLRCSPRSGDLSVYWYQQSLDQGLQFLIQYYNGEERAKGNILERFSAQQFPDLHSELNLSSLELGDSALYFCASSVEGRVVETQYFGPGTRLLVL.

The V call is TRBV5-6, the J call TRBJ2-5; D gene unclear. The CDR3 is 14 amino acids. Germline lookup yields CDR1 SGHDT and CDR2 YYEEEE. Trimming left V 3 bases short and J 5 bases short, with 14 bases between. CDR3 DNA: TGTGCCAGCAGCTCCATGCGCGCCCCGGAGACCCAGTACTTC. It codes for CASSSMRAPETQYF.

V usage is TRBV9 and J usage is TRBJ2-1; TRBD2 matches 7 bases. V lost 4 bases to trimming and J lost 5 bases; unmatched junction nucleotides: 3. The germline V gene encodes CDR1 SGDLS and CDR2 YYNGEE. The CDR3 runs 13 residues. The CDR3 nucleotides read TGTGCCAGCAGCCTCGGGACTAACAATGAGCAGTTCTTC. Protein product: CASSLGTNNEQFF.

The J gene is TRBJ1-2, the V gene TRBV9; 8 bases align to TRBD1. The J segment lost 8 bases and the V segment lost 3 bases, leaving 6 bases of the junction unmatched. The germline CDR1 and CDR2 sequences are SGDLS and YYNGEE. CDR3 length: 13 amino acids. The DNA for the CDR3 is TGTGCCAGCAGCGCAGGGGGCGCGAAAGGCTACACCTTC. Amino acid sequence: CASSAGGAKGYTF.

The chain is built from TRBV2 and TRBJ2-7; 9 nucleotides line up with TRBD1. V shed 7 bases, J shed 1 base, and the junction held 2 bases outside the gene matches. Germline CDR1 SNHLY, CDR2 FYNNEI. The CDR3 totals 13 residues. The CDR3 sequence is CASNGQGSYEQYF. The CDR3 nucleotides read TGTGCCAGCAACGGACAGGGGTCCTACGAGCAGTACTTC.

The V call is TRBV5-1, the J call TRBJ1-1; 7 bases agree with TRBD1. Per the germline V gene, CDR1 is SGHRS and CDR2 is YFSETQ. This CDR3 is 17 amino acids long. The ends lost 4 bases at V and 0 bases at J; junction bases unmatched: 12. The CDR3 DNA reads TGCGCCAGCAGCCAAAAACAGGGGCTTCGTATGAACACTGAAGCTTTCTTT. Translating gives CASSQKQGLRMNTEAFF.